Listed here are 19 T cell receptor beta chains from one sample, sequenced in a study of shared clonotypes between healthy human individuals. Sequencing was performed with immunoSEQ multiplex PCR; in TCRdb, only in-frame clones are kept and a portion is missing. The table includes approximately 1,000,000 clones, about 80% detected once. Sequencing was carried out using memory CD4+ T cells from PBMCs. Indicated subset: CD45RA-negative fraction. The receptors were sampled from a young man in good health. Some clones in this sample may be carry-over from other donors' samples.

This chain links TRBV7-2 with TRBJ2-5, with 8 bases aligning to TRBD1. In germline, CDR1 is SGHTA, CDR2 FQGNSA. The CDR3 is 13 amino acids. J lost 7 bases, V lost 5 bases, and 6 bases had no gene match. The CDR3 protein is CASSPGQGGTQYF. In nucleotides, the CDR3 is TGTGCCAGCAGCCCCGGACAGGGAGGGACCCAGTACTTC. Looking up the rest from reference TRBV7-2 and TRBJ2-5 gives the full variable domain: GAGVSQSPSNKVTEKGKDVELRCDPISGHTALYWYRQSLGQGLEFLIYFQGNSAPDKSGLPSDRFSAERTGGSVSTLTIQRTQQEDSAVYLCASSPGQGGTQYFGPGTRLLVL.

This chain joins TRBV19 and TRBJ1-2; possible D gene TRBD1, 5 bases. Germline CDR1 and CDR2: LNHDA and SQIVND (reference sequence). This CDR3 comprises 12 residues. With 5 bases removed from V and 13 bases from J, the gap between germline ends came to 17 bases. The CDR3 sequence: CASSGGHGVLTF. CDR3 bases: TGTGCCAGTAGTGGGGGTCATGGGGTTCTCACCTTC.

The V gene is TRBV5-1, the J gene TRBJ2-4, with D possibly being TRBD2 (5 bases). Germline V gene lookup returns CDR1 SGHRS and CDR2 YFSETQ. The CDR3 is 15 amino acids. Trimming removed 4 bases at V and 3 bases at J, with 14 bases between. CDR3 coding DNA: TGCGCCAGCAGCCTAGGAGCGGATCGCAAAAACATTCAGTACTTC. As protein: CASSLGADRKNIQYF.

On this clone: A much larger clonotype is one base distant, so this may be a read error. The rearrangement joins TRBV4-2 to TRBJ2-2; D uncertain. CDR1 LGHNA and CDR2 YNFKEQ come from the germline V gene. The germline V and J ends were trimmed by 5 bases and 1 base, with 5 bases remaining between them. The CDR3 runs to 13 residues. The CDR3 sequence is CASSKQNTGELFF. DNA of the CDR3: TGTGCCAGCAGCAAACAGAACACCGGGGAGCTGTTTTTT.

This chain uses TRBV28 with TRBJ2-5; D might be TRBD2 (5 bases). The CDR3 sequence is 13 residues long. The V end lost 8 bases, the J end lost 2 bases, and 12 bases lay between the germline ends. The germline gives CDR1 MDHEN, CDR2 SYDVKM. CDR3 DNA: TGTGCCAGCGGCGGGCTGACTCAAGAGACCCAGTACTTC. The encoded protein is CASGGLTQETQYF.

Turning to this clone: At the DNA level, this CDR3 is encoded by other sequences in the same sample as well. The gene calls are TRBV27 and TRBJ1-5, with D perhaps TRBD1 (5 bases). Deletions cut 0 bases from V and 5 bases from J, with 8 bases between. There are 14 residues in the CDR3. CDR1 is MNHEY, CDR2 SMNVEV, per germline (reference sequence). The CDR3 sequence: CASSLSQGYQPQHF. The CDR3 nucleotides read TGTGCCAGCAGTTTATCGCAGGGATATCAGCCCCAGCATTTT.

The chain employs TRBV19 and TRBJ2-7, with 14 positions matching TRBD2. This CDR3 comprises 14 residues. Germline loops: CDR1 LNHDA, CDR2 SQIVND (reference sequence). V gave up 9 bases and J gave up 6 bases; unmatched junction bases: 7. CDR3 DNA: TGTGCCAGCGGAGGGACTAGCGGGAGCTCCGAGCAGTACTTC. As protein: CASGGTSGSSEQYF.

V is TRBV5-4 and J is TRBJ2-7; D is ambiguous. This CDR3 contains 13 residues. CDR1 and CDR2 from the germline V gene are SGHNT and YYREEE (reference sequence). V gave up 0 bases and J gave up 3 bases, with 7 bases separating them. The CDR3 loop is CASSLAGNYEQYF. The CDR3 bases are TGTGCCAGCAGCTTGGCCGGTAACTACGAGCAGTACTTC. Variable domain in full (rest from reference TRBV5-4 and TRBJ2-7): ETGVTQSPTHLIKTRGQQVTLRCSSQSGHNTVSWYQQALGQGPQFIFQYYREEENGRGNFPPRFSGLQFPNYSSELNVNALELDDSALYLCASSLAGNYEQYFGPGTRLTVT.

The chain recombines TRBV6-6 with TRBJ1-5, with D maybe TRBD1 (6 bases). Germline V gene data show CDR1 as MNHNY and CDR2 as SVGAGI (reference sequence). The germline V and J ends were trimmed by 7 bases and 2 bases, with 15 bases remaining between them. The CDR3 consists of 15 residues. The CDR3 DNA reads as TGTGCCAGCACAACCCAAGGGGGGGGCAATCAGCCCCAGCATTTT. Protein sequence: CASTTQGGGNQPQHF.

This chain links TRBV7-3 with TRBJ2-1, with D uncertain. The CDR3 loop spans 18 amino acids. Germline assignment: CDR1 SGHTA and CDR2 FQGTGA. V was pared by 5 bases and J by 0 bases, with 20 bases between. CDR3 nucleotide sequence: TGTGCCAGCAGCCCCCGAAGTATGCCACCCCTCTCCTACAATGAGCAGTTCTTC. Translation gives CASSPRSMPPLSYNEQFF.

This clone appeared a few times. A much larger clone differs from this one at a single base, so this may be a read error. The same CDR3 also results from other DNA sequences found in this sample. The chain is built from TRBV7-9 and TRBJ2-1, with no clear D. Per germline, CDR1 SEHNR and CDR2 FQNEAQ (reference sequence). Deletions cut 1 base from V and 5 bases from J, with 6 bases between. This CDR3 is 13 amino acids long. The CDR3 reads CASSLGQNNEQFF. CDR3 nucleotides: TGTGCCAGCAGCTTAGGGCAGAACAATGAGCAGTTCTTC.

The rearrangement links TRBV4-1 to TRBJ2-1; TRBD2 matches at 12 bases. The length of the CDR3 is 19 residues. V lost 1 base to trimming and J lost 8 bases; unmatched junction nucleotides: 15. The V gene's germline CDR1 is MGHRA and CDR2 YSYEKL. The CDR3 reads CASSQARGASGRAGDEQFF. The CDR3 DNA reads TGCGCCAGCAGCCAAGCCAGGGGAGCTAGCGGGAGGGCCGGGGATGAGCAGTTCTTC.

The V and J genes are TRBV5-4 and TRBJ2-5, with 7 nucleotides matching TRBD2. Germline V gene lookup returns CDR1 SGHNT and CDR2 YYREEE (reference sequence). Trimming took 4 bases from V and 4 from J; bases not matched to a gene: 13. The CDR3 is 16 residues long. The DNA for the CDR3 is TGTGCCAGCAGCCCGCCGGCTAGCGGTGGAGGAGAGACCCAGTACTTC. Its protein is CASSPPASGGGETQYF.

This clone was recorded a few times. The V call is TRBV28, the J call TRBJ2-7; D might be TRBD1 (6 bases). The length of the CDR3 is 13 residues. CDR1 is MDHEN and CDR2 is SYDVKM in the germline V gene. V lost 7 bases and J lost 2, with 12 bases in between. In nucleotides, the CDR3 is TGTGCCAGCAATCCGGGACAAACCTACGAGCAGTACTTC. This sequence encodes CASNPGQTYEQYF.

About this clone: Other DNA sequences in this specimen translate into the identical CDR3. V is TRBV18 and J is TRBJ1-5, with a possible D match to TRBD1 (5 bases). Trimming removed 3 bases at V and 4 bases at J, with 7 bases between. Germline-derived CDR1 and CDR2 are KGHSH and LQKENI. The CDR3 is 13 residues long. CDR3 loop: CASSPGGNQPQHF. CDR3 sequence (DNA): TGTGCCAGCTCACCGGGGGGAAATCAGCCCCAGCATTTT.

The CDR3 spells CASSVLAWEQFF. For the CDR3, the DNA is TGTGCCAGCAGTGTACTAGCGTGGGAGCAGTTCTTC. This chain joins TRBV6-1 and TRBJ2-1; TRBD2 matches 7 bases. CDR3 length: 12 amino acids. CDR1 MNHNS and CDR2 SASEGT come from the germline V gene. After removal of 4 bases from V and 10 bases from J, the junction contained 4 bases not matched to a gene.

The chain is built from TRBV4-2 and TRBJ1-1; TRBD1 is a possible D gene (6 bases). The germline V gene encodes CDR1 LGHNA and CDR2 YNFKEQ. This CDR3 has 16 amino acids. The ends were cut back, 2 bases at V and 0 bases at J, with 13 bases in the middle. The CDR3, as DNA: TGTGCCAGCAGCCAAAAAAGTGGGACACTGAACACTGAAGCTTTCTTT. Protein sequence: CASSQKSGTLNTEAFF.

This clone was counted a few times. The gene calls are TRBV28 and TRBJ2-1; D possibly matches TRBD1 or TRBD2 (5 bases each). V gave up 2 bases and J gave up 6 bases, with 8 bases separating them. Per the germline V gene, CDR1 is MDHEN and CDR2 is SYDVKM. The CDR3 length is 13 residues. The CDR3 bases are TGTGCCAGCAGTTTAGGGGGAATCAATGAGCAGTTCTTC. Translation gives CASSLGGINEQFF.

V and J are TRBV5-1 and TRBJ2-3; D remains ambiguous. Germline loops: CDR1 SGHRS, CDR2 YFSETQ. CDR3 length: 17 amino acids. Trimming removed 0 bases at V and 6 bases at J, with 20 bases between. CDR3 protein: CASSLGAQTSGLDTQYF. The CDR3 DNA follows: TGCGCCAGCAGCTTGGGGGCTCAAACCTCCGGATTGGATACGCAGTATTTT.